The sequence of this T cell receptor beta chain was determined in a study of cytomegalovirus exposure and HLA in healthy donors. Study results and limitations: Subsequent analysis showed first-cohort TCR clusters tending to co-occur in 120 validation repertoires. In vitro confirmation showed three CMV-associated chains to be CMV antigen specific. The study recorded 150 to 200 TCR beta chains that were cytomegalovirus-associated.

The approximately 120-subject validation cohort, separate from the approximately 630-subject first cohort, included the donors. Notes on this clone: Antigen specificity is unknown.

The ends were cut back, 1 base at V and 2 bases at J, with 11 bases in the middle. The CDR3 is 15 residues long. CDR1 and CDR2 (germline): SGHAT, FQNNGV. Some clones are missing from TCRdb's copy, which holds only in-frame ones; the method was immunoSEQ multiplex PCR. This repertoire shows approximately 60,000 clones, roughly 94% found once; its top ten account for 1.3%. Input material: PBMCs. This sequence was found in a woman aged 18-29 years in good health and CMV-seronegative. The chain uses TRBV11-2 and TRBJ2-5, with D maybe TRBD2 (6 bases). Here the CDR3 DNA reads TGTGCCAGCAGCTTAGGCCCGGGAGTTCAAGAGACCCAGTACTTC. Its protein is CASSLGPGVQETQYF.